Listed below are T cell receptor beta chains from one sample, sequenced in a study of PD-1 blockade in classical Hodgkin lymphoma. TCRdb's table, derived via immunoSEQ multiplex PCR, lists solely in-frame clones and lacks some. The sample includes about 30,000 clones, roughly 90% of them seen just once. Sequencing was done on a sample of CD4+ T cells from blood. The receptors come from a human donor with classical Hodgkin lymphoma. CDR3s include the opening cysteine and the closing phenylalanine or tryptophan. D genes are given only for firm matches. Size tells how often a clone was seen (once, few, many) or the class of an expanded clone, and some rows leave it out.

j_gene: TRBJ1-1; v_gene: TRBV9; d_gene: NA; abundance: NA; CDR3nt: TGTGCCAGCAGCGTTTCTTCCGGAAATGAAGCTTTCTTT; CDR3aa: CASSVSSGNEAFF
j_gene: TRBJ1-6; v_gene: TRBV19; d_gene: NA; abundance: NA; CDR3nt: TGTGCCAGTAAGGTGGCAGAGTATAATTCACCCCTCCACTTT; CDR3aa: CASKVAEYNSPLHF
j_gene: TRBJ2-1; v_gene: TRBV19; d_gene: NA; abundance: NA; CDR3nt: TGTGCCAGCAGACGAATCCCGAATGCGGCGGGTCTTCTGTTCTTC; CDR3aa: CASRRIPNAAGLLFF
j_gene: TRBJ2-3; v_gene: TRBV5-1; d_gene: NA; abundance: NA; CDR3nt: TGCGCCAGCAGCTTGGAGGGGGGTAGAGGAGCATCCACAGATACGCAGTATTTT; CDR3aa: CASSLEGGRGASTDTQYF
j_gene: TRBJ2-5; v_gene: TRBV14; d_gene: NA; abundance: NA; CDR3nt: TGTGCCAGCAGCCCTGGGGAGACCCAGTACTTC; CDR3aa: CASSPGETQYF
j_gene: TRBJ1-5; v_gene: TRBV9; d_gene: TRBD1; abundance: NA; CDR3nt: TGTGCCAGCAGCTTCTGGACAGGGGGCCATAATCAGCCCCAGCATTTT; CDR3aa: CASSFWTGGHNQPQHF
j_gene: TRBJ1-1; v_gene: TRBV6-5; d_gene: NA; abundance: NA; CDR3nt: TGTGCCAGCAGTTACCGTCACAGCACTGAAGCTTTCTTT; CDR3aa: CASSYRHSTEAFF
j_gene: TRBJ2-1; v_gene: TRBV27; d_gene: TRBD2; abundance: NA; CDR3nt: TGTGCCAGCGCGGGGGGGGACTTTTACAATGAGCAGTTCTTC; CDR3aa: CASAGGDFYNEQFF
j_gene: TRBJ1-2; v_gene: TRBV9; d_gene: NA; abundance: NA; CDR3nt: TGTGCCAGCACCACAGAGGGGTTTTCGGGCTACACCTTC; CDR3aa: CASTTEGFSGYTF
j_gene: TRBJ1-2; v_gene: TRBV7-2; d_gene: NA; abundance: NA; CDR3nt: TGTGCCAGCAGCGTAAACCGTGGGGGCGCGGACTATGGCTACACCTTC; CDR3aa: CASSVNRGGADYGYTF
j_gene: TRBJ1-1; v_gene: TRBV11-3; d_gene: NA; abundance: NA; CDR3nt: TGTGCCAGCAGCTTAGTAGAGAGCCAGAACACTGAAGCTTTCTTT; CDR3aa: CASSLVESQNTEAFF
j_gene: TRBJ2-5; v_gene: TRBV6-1; d_gene: TRBD2; abundance: NA; CDR3nt: TGTGCCAGCAGTGGACTAGCGGGAGGGCTCGGGACCCAGTACTTC; CDR3aa: CASSGLAGGLGTQYF
j_gene: TRBJ2-1; v_gene: TRBV10-3; d_gene: TRBD2; abundance: NA; CDR3nt: TGTGCCATCAGTGAGTCGCTATCGGGAGGCTACAATGAGCAGTTCTTC; CDR3aa: CAISESLSGGYNEQFF
j_gene: TRBJ2-2; v_gene: TRBV29-1; d_gene: NA; abundance: once; CDR3nt: TGCAGCGTTGTGTGGGGGACCCACACCGGGGAGCTGTTTTTT; CDR3aa: CSVVWGTHTGELFF
j_gene: TRBJ1-2; v_gene: TRBV9; d_gene: NA; abundance: NA; CDR3nt: TGTGCCAGCAGCGTATCACAGGGTGAGAATGGCTACACCTTC; CDR3aa: CASSVSQGENGYTF
j_gene: TRBJ2-1; v_gene: TRBV20-1; d_gene: TRBD2; abundance: NA; CDR3nt: TGCAGTGCTAGATTTAGCGGGAGTAAACTCTTC; CDR3aa: CSARFSGSKLF
j_gene: TRBJ2-7; v_gene: TRBV6-5; d_gene: NA; abundance: NA; CDR3nt: TGTGCCAGCAGTTTGCCGGAGGGTAGGCAGTACTTC; CDR3aa: CASSLPEGRQYF
j_gene: TRBJ1-2; v_gene: TRBV5-8; d_gene: NA; abundance: NA; CDR3nt: TGTGCCAGCAGCTTGTTGCGGGGACTCTATGGCTACACCTTC; CDR3aa: CASSLLRGLYGYTF
j_gene: TRBJ1-5; v_gene: TRBV2; d_gene: TRBD1; abundance: NA; CDR3nt: TGTGCCAGCATGGGGGACAGGGCGGGCAATCAGCCCCAGCATTTT; CDR3aa: CASMGDRAGNQPQHF
j_gene: TRBJ2-2; v_gene: TRBV10-1; d_gene: TRBD2; abundance: NA; CDR3nt: TGCGCCAGCAGTTCGACTAGCGGGAGGGAGCACACCGGGGAGCTGTTTTTT; CDR3aa: CASSSTSGREHTGELFF
j_gene: TRBJ1-2; v_gene: TRBV6-1; d_gene: NA; abundance: NA; CDR3nt: TGTGCCAGCAGTCAGGGCTACGGCTACACCTTC; CDR3aa: CASSQGYGYTF
j_gene: TRBJ2-5; v_gene: TRBV5-1; d_gene: NA; abundance: NA; CDR3nt: TGCGCCAGCAGCCCGCTAGCTAGATCCGAGACCCAGTACTTC; CDR3aa: CASSPLARSETQYF
j_gene: TRBJ2-7; v_gene: TRBV6-5; d_gene: NA; abundance: NA; CDR3nt: TGTGCCAGCAGTTACGTCCAGGGCAGCTCCTACGAGCAGTACTTC; CDR3aa: CASSYVQGSSYEQYF
j_gene: TRBJ2-5; v_gene: TRBV6-5; d_gene: NA; abundance: NA; CDR3nt: TGTGCCAGCAGTAAGCCGGGACTGGGTCAAGAGACCCAGTACTTC; CDR3aa: CASSKPGLGQETQYF